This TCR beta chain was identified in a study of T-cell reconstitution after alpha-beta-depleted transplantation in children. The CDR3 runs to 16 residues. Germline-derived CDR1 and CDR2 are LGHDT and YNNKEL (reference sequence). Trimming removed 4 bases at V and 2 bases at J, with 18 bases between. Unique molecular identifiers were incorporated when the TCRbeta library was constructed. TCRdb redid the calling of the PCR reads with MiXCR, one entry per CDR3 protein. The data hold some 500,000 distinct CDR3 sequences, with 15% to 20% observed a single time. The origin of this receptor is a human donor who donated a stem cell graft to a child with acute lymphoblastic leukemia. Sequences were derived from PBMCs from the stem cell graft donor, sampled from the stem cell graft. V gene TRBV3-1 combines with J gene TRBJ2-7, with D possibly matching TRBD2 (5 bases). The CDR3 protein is CASSRHLGLQTYEQYF. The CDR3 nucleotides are TGTGCCAGCAGCCGCCATCTCGGACTCCAAACCTACGAGCAGTACTTC.